This T cell receptor (beta chain) came from a study of blood T cell repertoires in COVID-19. Study-wide background: Both acute and convalescent COVID-19 samples were obtained from the United States, Italy and Spain. PBMCs, B-cell-depleted T cells, or T cells were the source of the cDNA or gDNA that made up the material.

Germline V gives CDR1 SGHKS, CDR2 YYEKEE (reference sequence). J gave up 7 bases and V 0 bases, and 7 bases lay outside the gene matches. This CDR3 comprises 15 residues. The Seattle patients joined while their infection was active and were tracked longitudinally afterward. As handled by the study authors: Amplification of reference gene primers was used by the study to estimate nucleated cell counts. Sequencing used immunoSEQ multiplex PCR; TCRdb keeps in-frame clones, though not all of them. Clone size and V and J calls were adopted from that table, with D and trimming inferred from the DNA. The sample shows about 130,000 clones, around 81% of them seen only once.

This sequence joins TRBV5-5 and TRBJ1-5, with TRBD1 matching 7 bases. This TCR was recovered from a man aged 30-40 years with COVID-19, enrolled during active disease. Sequencing was carried out using peripheral blood. This chain's CDR3 is CASSLVGTGDQPQHF. CDR3 nucleotides: TGTGCCAGCAGCTTGGTAGGTACAGGGGACCAGCCCCAGCATTTT. The variable domain in full, with the rest retrieved from reference TRBV5-5 and TRBJ1-5, is DAGVTQSPTHLIKTRGQQVTLRCSPISGHKSVSWYQQVLGQGPQFIFQYYEKEERGRGNFPDRFSARQFPNYSSELNVNALLLGDSALYLCASSLVGTGDQPQHFGDGTRLSIL.